This entry is about one T cell receptor (beta chain). Its antigen remains unknown. Sequence at one end of the junction differs from germline and may be a read error. From germline, CDR1 is SQVTM and CDR2 ANQGSEA. The CDR3 is made up of 17 amino acids. Both RNA and DNA were isolated together from about 21-30 mg of bulk tissue that had not been sorted. Making TCR beta cDNA involved approximately 530 ng total RNA and a constant-region primer. Amplification in three nested multiplex PCR rounds with slightly modified ARM-PCR gave rise to TCR beta libraries. Researchers ran the first two PCR rounds for roughly 11 cycles each with TRBV1-TRBV30 forward primers and a C-beta reverse primer. TCRdb ran MiXCR on the multiplex PCR reads and lists one entry per CDR3 protein. This table holds some 20,000 distinct CDR3 sequences, 79% found once. The sample belongs to a study of tumor-infiltrating lymphocytes in primary liver carcinoma. Study-wide points: Blood's top-250-clone fraction was significantly lower than that of tumors (p = 0.039). Tumor-adjacent and tumor-blood pairs shared a smaller degree of overlap than tumor region pairs. Researchers report that only about 7.5-25% of top clones turned up in all five tumor regions.

The sequence was collected from a woman in her 30s with primary liver carcinoma and hepatitis B virus infection. Sequenced sample: liver tumor tissue from sampling region 4. The subset was: tumor region T4, right-lateral pole. The chain combines TRBV29-1 with TRBJ2-1; 7 nucleotides line up with TRBD2. CDR3 sequence (DNA): TGCAGCATTGGGGGGGTCTGGGGACTACCGTCCTACAATGAGCGGTTCTTC. It specifies CSIGGVWGLPSYNERFF.